This TCR beta chain was recorded in a study of long-term antiretroviral therapy in people with HIV. Sequencing used immunoSEQ v3.0 at survey level. Clones were sequenced by immunoSEQ multiplex PCR, and TCRdb holds only the in-frame ones, with some missing. Of 20,000 to 25,000 clones detected, around 90% appear once; the ten largest clones hold around 8%. V was trimmed by 11 bases and J by 2 bases, leaving 18 bases between them. This CDR3 contains 14 residues. Germline assignment: CDR1 MNHNY and CDR2 SVGAGI (reference sequence). The receptor was derived from a man aged 18 to 30 with HIV. The chain has TRBV6-6 and TRBJ1-2; unclear D gene. Source: unsorted PBMCs, taken 0.2 years before starting antiretroviral therapy. CDR3 DNA: TGTGCCGGCGTCGAAACCCGACGGAACTATGGCTACACCTTC. Protein sequence: CAGVETRRNYGYTF.